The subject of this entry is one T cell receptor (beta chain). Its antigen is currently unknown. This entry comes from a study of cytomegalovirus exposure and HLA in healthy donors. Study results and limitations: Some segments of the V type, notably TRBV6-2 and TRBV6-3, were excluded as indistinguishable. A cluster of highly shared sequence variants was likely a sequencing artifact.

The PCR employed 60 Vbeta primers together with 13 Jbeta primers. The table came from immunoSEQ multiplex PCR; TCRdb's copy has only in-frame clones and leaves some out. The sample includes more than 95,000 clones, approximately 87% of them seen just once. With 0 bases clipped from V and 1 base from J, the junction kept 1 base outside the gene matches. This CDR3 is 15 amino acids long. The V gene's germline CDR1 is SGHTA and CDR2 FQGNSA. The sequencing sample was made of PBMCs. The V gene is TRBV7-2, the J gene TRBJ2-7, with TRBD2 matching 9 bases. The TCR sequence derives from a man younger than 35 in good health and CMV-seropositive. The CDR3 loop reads CASSLALAGSYEQYF. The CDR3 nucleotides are TGTGCCAGCAGCTTAGCGCTAGCGGGGTCCTACGAGCAGTACTTC.